Sequencing of this T cell receptor beta chain was carried out in a study of radiotherapy plus CTLA-4 blockade in lung cancer (dated by TCRdb to 2017 to 2018). Describing the broader study: Objective responses occurred in more than 15% of enrolled patients, and less than 35% achieved disease control.

This clone was counted between two and nine times. Its antigen remains undetermined. No base qualities exist here, and no much larger clone lies one base off it. General study outcomes and caveats: After treatment with radiotherapy and ipilimumab, TCR clones that originated in tumors expanded in peripheral blood. The strongest predictors of response, as reported, were early dynamic changes in blood T cell clones along with a rise in serum interferon-beta after radiation.

The study evaluated CTLA-4 blockade (ipilimumab) given together with focal radiation therapy in patients who had chemo-refractory metastatic non-small-cell lung cancer. Preparation of the library involved the immunoSEQ multiplex PCR assay. TCRdb took over this immuneACCESS table, retaining in-frame rearrangements with V and J assigned. Such tables are incomplete; in checked studies, under half of the missing clones stem from an unresolved V gene, and the remainder is unexplained. In all, the sample holds approximately 34,000 clones, and roughly 71% of those were seen once. The top ten constitute under 5% of the sample. Deletion took 2 bases off V and 1 base off J, with a span of 11 bases between the germline ends. The CDR3 sequence holds 16 residues, the cysteine and phenylalanine included. Left in the record is the CDR3 DNA by itself, 48 bases read in frame from the first base. The germline V gene provides CDR1 LGHNA and CDR2 YSLEER.

This clonotype originated in a human donor with non-small cell lung cancer who had stable disease on radiotherapy plus ipilimumab. The starting material was peripheral blood, obtained from a patient treated with radiotherapy plus ipilimumab. The chain was built from TRBV4-3 and TRBJ2-2; possibly the D gene is TRBD2, per 5 matching bases. The CDR3 loop reads CASSQFPAVNTGELFF. The bases are TGCGCCAGCAGCCAATTTCCAGCGGTGAACACCGGGGAGCTGTTTTTT.